These T cell receptor beta chains were read from a single sample in a study of a mutant IDH1 vaccine in newly diagnosed glioma. The data were produced by immunoSEQ multiplex PCR, yet TCRdb's version contains in-frame clones alone and is incomplete. Altogether 60,000 to 75,000 clones are present, around 74% being singletons, with the ten largest covering more than 6.5%. The sequences come from PBMCs, collected from a glioma patient treated with radiotherapy, temozolomide or both. The receptor source for this set is a man in his fifties or sixties with glioma. Each CDR3 is given with its conserved first and last residue. The D gene is left open where the match is weak. For some rows the clone size is stated as once, few or many, or as a class when expanded; others skip it.

size	D	J	V	CDR3	DNA
-	TRBD2	TRBJ2-7	TRBV7-2	CASSLGDYSYEQYF	TGTGCCAGCAGCTTGGGGGACTACTCCTACGAGCAGTACTTC
-	-	TRBJ1-5	TRBV19	CASSRAFTNQPQHF	TGTGCCAGTAGCAGGGCCTTTACCAATCAGCCCCAGCATTTT
-	TRBD1	TRBJ2-3	TRBV10-1	CATSVDRDYDTQYF	TGCGCCACCTCCGTGGACAGGGATTACGATACGCAGTATTTT
few	-	TRBJ1-1	TRBV2	CASSAEGPTEAFF	TGTGCCAGCAGTGCCGAAGGGCCCACTGAAGCTTTCTTT
-	-	TRBJ2-7	TRBV27	CASTRGYEQYF	TGTGCCAGCACTAGGGGTTACGAGCAGTACTTC
-	-	TRBJ1-4	TRBV25-1	CASSDPWTDEKLFF	TGTGCCAGCAGTGATCCCTGGACCGATGAAAAACTGTTTTTT
few	TRBD1	TRBJ1-2	TRBV11-2	CASSRGQGTYGYTF	TGTGCCAGCAGCCGGGGACAGGGGACTTATGGCTACACCTTC
-	TRBD1	TRBJ1-6	TRBV4-1	CASSLLDRDNSPLHF	TGCGCCAGCAGCCTCCTGGACAGGGACAATTCACCCCTCCACTTT
-	-	TRBJ1-1	TRBV30	CAWSVQAGPTEAFF	TGTGCCTGGAGTGTACAGGCAGGGCCCACTGAAGCTTTCTTT
once	TRBD2	TRBJ2-7	TRBV9	CASSRREGLPYEQYF	TGTGCCAGCAGCCGACGGGAGGGTTTACCCTACGAGCAGTACTTC
-	-	TRBJ2-3	TRBV5-5	CASSFDRVGDTQYF	TGTGCCAGCAGCTTCGATAGGGTCGGAGATACGCAGTATTTT
-	-	TRBJ2-7	TRBV15	CATSGPRSYEQYF	TGTGCCACCAGCGGTCCGAGGAGCTACGAGCAGTACTTC
-	TRBD1	TRBJ2-5	TRBV19	CASGQGWKTQYF	TGTGCCAGTGGACAGGGTTGGAAGACCCAGTACTTC
-	TRBD2	TRBJ2-7	TRBV18	CASSPLGRGYEQYF	TGTGCCAGCTCACCATTGGGGAGGGGCTACGAGCAGTACTTC
-	-	TRBJ2-2	TRBV5-8	CASSLRGSYTGELFF	TGTGCCAGCAGCTTAAGGGGGTCCTACACCGGGGAGCTGTTTTTT
-	-	TRBJ2-5	TRBV27	CASSSTRQLQETQYF	TGTGCCAGCAGTTCCACCCGACAGCTCCAAGAGACCCAGTACTTC
-	-	TRBJ2-7	TRBV25-1	CASSVQGYEQYF	TGTGCCAGCAGTGTACAGGGTTACGAGCAGTACTTC
few	-	TRBJ1-3	TRBV5-4	CASSYTGLVRGNTIYF	TGTGCCAGCAGCTATACGGGGTTGGTCCGTGGAAACACCATATATTTT
-	-	TRBJ2-2	TRBV19	CASSGGGNTGELFF	TGTGCCAGTAGTGGAGGGGGGAACACCGGGGAGCTGTTTTTT
-	-	TRBJ2-7	TRBV30	CAWSVGQYEQYF	TGTGCCTGGAGTGTGGGACAATACGAGCAGTACTTC
few	-	TRBJ1-5	TRBV9	CASSRGDGIHQPQHF	TGTGCCAGCTCCCGAGGGGACGGTATTCATCAGCCCCAGCATTTT
-	-	TRBJ1-1	TRBV2	CASSVETNTEAFF	TGTGCCAGCAGTGTGGAGACGAACACTGAAGCTTTCTTT
few	-	TRBJ1-4	TRBV27	CASSLSGAGNEKLFF	TGTGCCAGCAGTTTATCTGGGGCGGGTAATGAAAAACTGTTTTTT
few	-	TRBJ1-6	TRBV18	CASSTTGTRGTRSYNSPLHF	TGTGCCAGCTCAACTACCGGGACAAGGGGGACTCGGTCCTATAATTCACCCCTCCACTTT
-	TRBD1	TRBJ1-5	TRBV7-9	CASSPTGGSQPQHF	TGTGCCAGCAGCCCGACAGGGGGCTCTCAGCCCCAGCATTTT
few	-	TRBJ2-2	TRBV11-3	CASSLAGMNTGELFF	TGTGCCAGCAGCTTAGCGGGGATGAACACCGGGGAGCTGTTTTTT
many	-	TRBJ1-4	TRBV28	CASSPTGSRTGLFF	TGTGCCAGCAGCCCGACAGGATCCCGTACCGGACTGTTTTTT
-	TRBD2	TRBJ2-2	TRBV2	CASSGLAGGTGELFF	TGTGCCAGCAGCGGCCTAGCGGGGGGTACCGGGGAGCTGTTTTTT
few	-	TRBJ1-1	TRBV18	CASSPWGGNTEAFF	TGTGCCAGCTCACCATGGGGCGGAAACACTGAAGCTTTCTTT
-	TRBD1	TRBJ1-2	TRBV7-9	CASSLWDREHGYTF	TGTGCCAGCAGCTTGTGGGACAGGGAACATGGCTACACCTTC
once	-	TRBJ2-7	TRBV23-1	CASSLLGTDSYEQYF	TGCGCCAGCAGTCTACTGGGAACGGATTCCTACGAGCAGTACTTC
-	-	TRBJ2-7	TRBV4-3	CASSQEARGYEQYF	TGCGCCAGCAGCCAAGAAGCGAGGGGCTACGAGCAGTACTTC
-	TRBD2	TRBJ2-5	TRBV7-2	CASSSRLAWETQYF	TGTGCCAGCAGCTCCCGACTAGCCTGGGAGACCCAGTACTTC
-	TRBD1	TRBJ1-2	TRBV6-6	CASSPRQGNYGYTF	TGTGCCAGCAGTCCCAGACAGGGTAACTATGGCTACACCTTC
-	-	TRBJ2-7	TRBV6-5	CASSSDKRTYEQYF	TGTGCCAGCAGTTCCGACAAGCGGACCTACGAGCAGTACTTC
-	-	TRBJ2-3	TRBV6-5	CASSYSLTGSPDTQYF	TGTGCCAGCAGTTACTCCCTCACGGGGTCCCCAGATACGCAGTATTTT
once	-	TRBJ1-3	TRBV30	CAWGLSGNTIYF	TGTGCCTGGGGTCTATCTGGAAACACCATATATTTT
-	-	TRBJ1-1	TRBV20-1	CSARRDTEAFF	TGCAGTGCTAGACGGGACACTGAAGCTTTCTTT
-	TRBD2	TRBJ2-7	TRBV7-2	CASSINSGGYGSSYEQYF	TGTGCCAGCAGCATTAATAGCGGGGGCTACGGGAGCTCCTACGAGCAGTACTTC
-	-	TRBJ1-6	TRBV30	CAWSFEQPSSYNSPLHF	TGTGCCTGGAGTTTCGAACAGCCTAGCTCCTATAATTCACCCCTCCACTTT
-	TRBD1	TRBJ1-1	TRBV19	CASWGRGRRTEAFF	TGTGCCAGTTGGGGAAGGGGGCGCCGTACTGAAGCTTTCTTT
few	-	TRBJ1-5	TRBV30	CAWSVLTGDQPQHF	TGTGCCTGGAGTGTCTTGACAGGCGATCAGCCCCAGCATTTT
-	-	TRBJ2-5	TRBV7-3	CASSPTLGETQYF	TGTGCCAGCAGCCCGACCCTGGGAGAGACCCAGTACTTC
-	TRBD2	TRBJ2-1	TRBV4-1	CASSAPGTSGRSSYNEQFF	TGCGCCAGCAGCGCCCCCGGGACTAGCGGGAGGAGCTCCTACAATGAGCAGTTCTTC
-	-	TRBJ1-2	TRBV5-1	CASSPGGGVALYGYTF	TGCGCCAGCAGCCCTGGGGGAGGGGTGGCCCTCTATGGCTACACCTTC
few	-	TRBJ1-1	TRBV7-9	CASSLGGGANTEAFF	TGTGCCAGCAGCTTAGGGGGGGGAGCGAACACTGAAGCTTTCTTT